This TCR beta chain was captured in a study of blood T cells in healthy people across ages. Whole-study findings and limits: Samples with more naive T cells showed higher observed beta diversity.

This clonotype has more than one count but fewer than ten. Its specificity is unknown. It was with a sample-barcoded 5' primer and a J-beta primer mix that a second PCR of roughly 6 to 12 cycles was run. Samples each returned at least 3 million CDR3-containing paired-end reads. A single record per CDR3 protein comes from TCRdb applying MiXCR to the 5' RACE reads. The sample holds a few hundred thousand distinct CDR3 sequences, about a quarter seen once. Each donor's blood draw was 8.5 to 10 milliliters of peripheral blood. The CDR3 runs to 15 residues. V was pared by 6 bases and J by 8 bases, with 7 bases of the junction left unmatched. Germline CDR1 and CDR2: MGHRA and YSYEKL. The same sample was also used in a study of T cells of mothers and their children. From that paper: Per mother, over 9 million TCR beta CDR3 reads were obtained; per child, approximately 3 million.

The origin of this receptor is a boy aged 2-15 years in good health. The V call is TRBV4-1, the J call TRBJ2-1; 13 bases match TRBD2. Sequencing used blood. The CDR3 here is CASRPTSGRAHEQFF. For the CDR3, the DNA is TGCGCCAGCAGGCCCACTAGCGGGAGGGCCCATGAGCAGTTCTTC.